These 23 T cell receptor beta chains originate from one sample sequenced in a study of blood T cell repertoires in COVID-19. Method: immunoSEQ multiplex PCR; TCRdb's copy keeps in-frame clones and lacks some. The table shows about 220,000 clones, with around 82% occurring only once. What was sequenced was peripheral blood. The receptor set was obtained from a woman aged 70-85 years with acute or convalescent COVID-19.

The CDR3 sequence: CASSSSSRLANEQFF. CDR3 sequence (DNA): TGTGCCAGCAGCTCCTCGTCCAGGCTAGCCAATGAGCAGTTCTTC. This sequence joins TRBV7-8 and TRBJ2-1; possible D gene TRBD2, 5 bases. Trimming left V 4 bases short and J 6 bases short, with 16 bases between. CDR1 is SGHVS and CDR2 is FQNEAQ in the germline V gene. This CDR3 spans 15 amino acids.

Turning to this clone: A read error is possible here, since a much larger clone lies one base away. Other nucleotide sequences in the sample specify the same CDR3. This sequence joins TRBV6-2 or TRBV6-3 and TRBJ2-2; D is uncertain. The CDR3 loop spans 14 amino acids. Germline values: CDR1 MNHEY, CDR2 SVGEGT. The CDR3 DNA reads as TGTGCTAGCAGCCTTTCGGAGAGGCCCGGGGAGCTGTTTTTT. It translates to CASSLSERPGELFF.

This chain uses TRBV7-6 with TRBJ1-5; 10 bases align to TRBD1. This CDR3 has 17 amino acids. J was trimmed by 3 bases and V by 0 bases; bases with no gene match: 5. Germline-derived CDR1 and CDR2 are SGHVS and FNYEAQ. The CDR3 coding sequence is TGTGCCAGCAGCTTAGCGACAGGGGGCCGTAACAATCAGCCCCAGCATTTT. Residues: CASSLATGGRNNQPQHF.

The chain employs TRBV18 and TRBJ1-4; 9 positions agree with TRBD1. Trimming at V came to 3 bases and at J to 12 bases, leaving 14 bases not matched to a gene. In germline, CDR1 is KGHSH, CDR2 LQKENI. This CDR3 region has 16 residues. CDR3 amino acids: CASSPLGGQGSLELFF. The CDR3 nucleotides are TGTGCCAGCTCACCGCTTGGGGGACAGGGCAGTTTGGAACTGTTTTTT.

This chain connects TRBV9 to TRBJ2-2; 10 positions agree with TRBD1. Trimming took 1 base from V and 5 from J; bases not matched to a gene: 5. The CDR3 has 16 amino acids. The germline V gene encodes CDR1 SGDLS and CDR2 YYNGEE. The CDR3 loop is CASSVSGTGVTGELFF. CDR3 nucleotides: TGTGCCAGCAGCGTATCCGGGACAGGGGTAACCGGGGAGCTGTTTTTT.

V usage is TRBV29-1 and J usage is TRBJ2-5, with D maybe TRBD2 (5 bases). The CDR3 extends over 12 amino acids. V was shortened by 3 bases and J by 4 bases, with 9 bases between the two germline ends. Per the germline V gene, CDR1 is SQVTM and CDR2 is ANQGSEA. The CDR3 sequence: CSVDRGRETQYF. The CDR3 region has the DNA TGCAGCGTTGATCGAGGGCGAGAGACCCAGTACTTC.

This chain links TRBV19 with TRBJ1-5; TRBD1 matches 7 bases. Germline loops: CDR1 LNHDA, CDR2 SQIVND (reference sequence). J was trimmed by 0 bases and V by 7 bases; bases with no gene match: 9. The CDR3 is 16 residues long. The CDR3 DNA is TGTGCCAGTACCCCCTCAGGGGGAATTAGCAATCAGCCCCAGCATTTT. Residues: CASTPSGGISNQPQHF.

This chain uses TRBV18 with TRBJ2-3; D perhaps matches TRBD2 (5 bases). Germline assignment: CDR1 KGHSH and CDR2 LQKENI. Between the trimmed V and J ends, which lost 3 bases and 2 bases, there was a span of 12 bases. CDR3 length: 15 residues. Here the CDR3 DNA reads TGTGCCAGCTCACCCGTTCGGGGTTACACAGATACGCAGTATTTT. It encodes CASSPVRGYTDTQYF.

This clone has just a few counts. The J gene is TRBJ1-1, the V gene TRBV19, with a weak D call TRBD1 (5 bases). V was cut by 8 bases and J by 2 bases, with 12 bases left in between. From germline, CDR1 is LNHDA and CDR2 SQIVND (reference sequence). The CDR3 is 13 amino acids. The CDR3 DNA reads as TGTGCCAGTGCTCTGACAGCTAACACTGAAGCTTTCTTT. Translated: CASALTANTEAFF.

The chain couples TRBV2 to TRBJ2-1; 7 bases match TRBD2. CDR1 and CDR2 (germline): SNHLY, FYNNEI. The V gene end was trimmed by 4 bases and the J gene end by 7 bases; junction bases not matched to a gene: 1. The CDR3 is made up of 12 amino acids. For the CDR3, the DNA is TGTGCCAGCAGTGGGGAGGGGAATGAGCAGTTCTTC. Protein: CASSGEGNEQFF.

This rearrangement joins TRBV7-2 to TRBJ1-5; TRBD1 matches at 10 bases. There are 15 residues in the CDR3. Germline lookup yields CDR1 SGHTA and CDR2 FQGNSA. V lost 1 base to trimming and J lost 7 bases; unmatched junction nucleotides: 4. The DNA for the CDR3 is TGTGCCAGCAGCTTAGTTGGGGACAGGGGCCAGCCCCAGCATTTT. It codes for CASSLVGDRGQPQHF.

V gene TRBV3-1 (or the pseudogene TRBV3-2) combines with J gene TRBJ1-3; D might be TRBD1 (5 bases). From germline, CDR1 is LGHDT and CDR2 YNNKEL (reference sequence). The CDR3 spans 18 residues. The V end was cut by 4 bases, the J end by 0 bases, with 19 bases between. CDR3 nucleotides: TGTGCCAGCAGCCCCTTGGGATCAGGGCTCACCTCTGGAAACACCATATATTTT. Translating it yields CASSPLGSGLTSGNTIYF.

This chain links TRBV10-3 with TRBJ1-3, with TRBD1 identical over 7 bases. Unmatched junction bases numbered 2, after V lost 3 bases and J lost 0 bases. This CDR3 has 15 residues. Germline CDR1 reads ENHRY; CDR2 reads SYGVKD. CDR3 bases: TGTGCCATCAGTGATGGGACAGACTCTGGAAACACCATATATTTT. Translating it yields CAISDGTDSGNTIYF.

This clone was picked up one time. The chain joins TRBV5-1 to TRBJ2-3, with TRBD2 identical over 8 bases. CDR1 is SGHRS and CDR2 is YFSETQ in the germline V gene. The V and J ends lost 4 bases and 0 bases, in that order; junction bases with no gene match: 4. The CDR3 totals 15 residues. For the CDR3, the DNA is TGCGCCAGCAGCCGCGGGGGGACGAGCACAGATACGCAGTATTTT. It codes for CASSRGGTSTDTQYF.

CDR3 bases: TGTGCCAGCAGTGAAACCCCCAGGGTTCGGCCTGAAGCTTTCTTT. It is translated as CASSETPRVRPEAFF. J is TRBJ1-1 and V is TRBV2; D is possibly TRBD1 (5 bases). Germline V gives CDR1 SNHLY, CDR2 FYNNEI. The V and J ends lost 2 bases and 6 bases respectively, with 16 bases between them. The length of the CDR3 is 15 residues.

CDR3 in amino acids: CASSVDLVGDGTEAFF. CDR3 in DNA: TGTGCCAGCAGCGTCGATCTCGTAGGGGATGGGACTGAAGCTTTCTTT. The chain joins TRBV9 to TRBJ1-1; D possibly corresponds to TRBD1 (5 bases). Germline CDR1 and CDR2: SGDLS and YYNGEE. The length of the CDR3 is 16 residues. The V and J ends lost 2 bases and 5 bases respectively, with 19 bases between them. The variable domain in full, with the rest retrieved from reference TRBV9 and TRBJ1-1, is DSGVTQTPKHLITATGQRVTLRCSPRSGDLSVYWYQQSLDQGLQFLIQYYNGEERAKGNILERFSAQQFPDLHSELNLSSLELGDSALYFCASSVDLVGDGTEAFFGQGTRLTVV.

The chain carries TRBV10-3 and TRBJ2-1, with 9 bases identical to TRBD1. The CDR3 extends over 14 amino acids. From germline, CDR1 is ENHRY and CDR2 SYGVKD. The junction had 10 bases not matched to a gene; V was cut back by 8 bases and J by 8 bases. Here the CDR3 reads CAIGGGQGTYEQFF. The CDR3 region has the DNA TGTGCCATCGGAGGGGGACAGGGTACCTATGAGCAGTTCTTC.

This chain links TRBV6-2 or TRBV6-3 with TRBJ2-1; D is unclear. This CDR3 is built from 12 residues. The germline CDR1 and CDR2 sequences are MNHEY and SVGEGT. Trimming took off 4 bases at V and 4 bases at J, with 5 bases between the two ends. CDR3 amino acids: CASSSLYNEQFF. In DNA, the CDR3 is TGTGCCAGCAGTTCCTTATACAATGAGCAGTTCTTC.

V usage is TRBV30 and J usage is TRBJ1-2; D not resolved. V was pared by 2 bases and J by 3 bases, with 4 bases between. This CDR3 comprises 11 residues. Germline CDR1 reads GTSNPN; CDR2 reads SVGIG (reference sequence). The CDR3 protein is CAWSRDYGYTF. CDR3 nucleotides: TGTGCCTGGAGTCGTGACTATGGCTACACCTTC.

This clone has only one observation. CDR3 in DNA: TGTGCCAGCAGCCAAGATTTGGGGGGACCTCAAGAGACCCAGTACTTC. Protein sequence: CASSQDLGGPQETQYF. This chain connects TRBV3-1 (or the pseudogene TRBV3-2) to TRBJ2-5; a weak D match, TRBD2 (6 bases). The CDR3 consists of 16 residues. The germline V gene encodes CDR1 LGHDT and CDR2 YNNKEL (reference sequence). V was trimmed by 0 bases and J by 2 bases, leaving 13 bases between them.

CDR3 in amino acids: CASSLRGGLPKNIQYF. CDR3 in DNA: TGTGCCAGCAGCTTAAGGGGAGGACTACCAAAAAACATTCAGTACTTC. This chain links TRBV7-2 with TRBJ2-4, with D possibly matching TRBD2 (6 bases). Trimming stripped 2 bases from V and 4 bases from J, with 15 bases between. This CDR3 has 16 residues. CDR1 SGHTA and CDR2 FQGNSA come from the germline V gene.

About this clone: The sample holds other DNA sequences that translate to the same CDR3. The V call is TRBV7-2, the J call TRBJ2-7; D is perhaps TRBD1 (5 bases). Per the germline V gene, CDR1 is SGHTA and CDR2 is FQGNSA. The CDR3 has 11 amino acids. Deletions cut 5 bases from V and 4 bases from J, with 6 bases between. The CDR3 here is CASSPGYEQYF. The CDR3 DNA is TGTGCCAGCAGCCCAGGGTACGAGCAGTACTTC.

The chain joins TRBV5-1 to TRBJ2-7; 8 bases fit TRBD1. CDR3 length: 14 amino acids. Trimming at V came to 4 bases and at J to 2 bases, leaving 5 bases not matched to a gene. CDR1 is SGHRS and CDR2 is YFSETQ in the germline V gene. CDR3 region: CASSTGQGTYEQYF. As DNA, the CDR3 is TGCGCCAGCAGCACCGGACAGGGTACCTACGAGCAGTACTTC.